This TCR beta chain was found in a study of early T cells in non-severe SARS-CoV-2 infection (dated by TCRdb to 2020 to 2023). Regarding the research as a whole: Because TCR sequencing was done on bulk RNA from unsorted whole blood, the alpha and beta chains could not be paired.

V is cut back by 3 bases and J by 1 base, with 5 bases in the junction unmatched. Its CDR3 holds 15 amino acids, cysteine through phenylalanine. Here the CDR3 DNA is all that survives: 45 bases in frame from base 1. The germline V gene specifies MNHEY as CDR1 and SVGEGT as CDR2. This clonotype has only a few counts. Its binding antigen is unknown. There are no base qualities to consult, and no much larger clone falls within one base. Set within a cohort of healthcare workers in London, UK, this nested case-control study involved weekly PCR testing of nasopharyngeal swabs along with blood sampling. Healthcare workers were recruited between 23 and 31 March 2020, during the week of the UK lockdown, and were followed weekly for up to roughly 16 weeks. General conclusions and limits of the study: VDJdb matching was skewed toward anti-spike CD8 responses and likely underestimated virus-specific expansions, missing private and CD4 specificities.

The library relied on 5' RACE. The reads were generated on a NextSeq 500. Unique molecular identifiers were attached to individual cDNA molecules in the TCR library protocol so that sequencing error and PCR bias could be corrected. Both TCR alpha and beta chains were sequenced, and tight co-correlation was observed between alpha and beta sequence abundances in each sample. Per the source publication's procedure: Decombinator V4 was used to annotate TCR sequences for V gene, J gene and CDR3. Expanded TCRs were defined as changing significantly between any two time points under a Poisson model with p below 0.0001. Abundances of TCRs were expressed as counts per million after normalisation to the total number of TCRs sequenced in each sample. TRAV1-2 paired with TRAJ12, TRAJ20 or TRAJ33 defined MAIT TCRs, while TRAV10 paired with TRAJ18 defined iNKT TCRs. VDJdb, accessed 1 November 2021, was searched for CMV, EBV and SARS-CoV-2 annotated TCRs, with TCRs annotated for multiple antigens excluded. TCRdb trimmed public reads at Q25 via fastp, called clones via MiXCR and kept in-frame beta chains. Here each entry gathers all rows of one CDR3 protein and keeps the most common genes and DNA. TCRdb assigned the V and J calls; the authors' analysis was not used. Present in this sample are 50,000 to 65,000 distinct CDR3 sequences, about 12% of which were seen just once. The top ten constitute approximately 1.3% of the sample.

The sequence links TRBV6-2 or TRBV6-3 to TRBJ1-1; 7 bases in between match TRBD1. Sequenced sample: whole blood. This clonotype was obtained from an adult who was a healthcare worker with PCR-confirmed SARS-CoV-2 infection or an uninfected control (not recorded which). The sequence in DNA is TGTGCCAGCAGTTATGAGGGGGCGCGGAACACTGAAGCTTTCTTT. Translated, it gives CASSYEGARNTEAFF.